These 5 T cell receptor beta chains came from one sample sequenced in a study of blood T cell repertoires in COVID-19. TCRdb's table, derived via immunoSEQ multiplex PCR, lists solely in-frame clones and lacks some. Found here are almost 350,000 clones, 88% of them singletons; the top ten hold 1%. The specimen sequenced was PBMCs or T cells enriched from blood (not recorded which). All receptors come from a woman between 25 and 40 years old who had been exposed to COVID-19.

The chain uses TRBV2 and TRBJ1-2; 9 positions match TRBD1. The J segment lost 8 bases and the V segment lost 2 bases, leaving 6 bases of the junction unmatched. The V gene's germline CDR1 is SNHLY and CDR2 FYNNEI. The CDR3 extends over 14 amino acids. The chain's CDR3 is CASSERDRAIGYTF. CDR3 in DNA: TGTGCCAGCAGTGAAAGGGACAGGGCAATCGGCTACACCTTC.

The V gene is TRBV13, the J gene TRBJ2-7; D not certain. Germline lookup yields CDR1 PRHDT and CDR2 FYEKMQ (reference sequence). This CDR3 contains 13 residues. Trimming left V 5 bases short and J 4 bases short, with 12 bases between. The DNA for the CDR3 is TGTGCCAGCAGCCAACGCCCCACTTACGAGCAGTACTTC. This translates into CASSQRPTYEQYF.

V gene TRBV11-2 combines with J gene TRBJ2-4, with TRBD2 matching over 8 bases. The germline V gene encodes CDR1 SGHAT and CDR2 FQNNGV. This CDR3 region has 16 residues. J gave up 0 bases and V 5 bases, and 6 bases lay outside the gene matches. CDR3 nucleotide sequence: TGTGCCAGCAGCGATACTAGCGGACTAGCCAAAAACATTCAGTACTTC. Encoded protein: CASSDTSGLAKNIQYF.

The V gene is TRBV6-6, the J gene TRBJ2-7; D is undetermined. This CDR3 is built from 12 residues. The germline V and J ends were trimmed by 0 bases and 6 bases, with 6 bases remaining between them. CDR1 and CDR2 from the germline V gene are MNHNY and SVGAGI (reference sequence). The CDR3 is CASSYSLGEQYF. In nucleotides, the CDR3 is TGTGCCAGCAGTTACTCCCTCGGCGAGCAGTACTTC.

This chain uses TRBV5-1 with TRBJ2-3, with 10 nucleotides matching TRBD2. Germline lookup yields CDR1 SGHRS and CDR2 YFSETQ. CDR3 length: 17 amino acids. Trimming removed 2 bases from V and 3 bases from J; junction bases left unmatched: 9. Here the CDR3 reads CASSFGTSVEGTDTQYF. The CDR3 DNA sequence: TGCGCCAGCAGCTTTGGGACTAGCGTTGAGGGGACAGATACGCAGTATTTT.